These 2 T cell receptor beta chains originate from one sample sequenced in a study of blood T cell repertoires in COVID-19. The protocol was immunoSEQ multiplex PCR, while the TCRdb copy is restricted to in-frame clones and leaves out a portion. The sample has 200,000 to 250,000 clones, roughly 82% seen once. Sequenced sample: peripheral blood. Every receptor here comes from a woman aged 40 to 50 with acute or convalescent COVID-19.

The CDR3 loop is CASSPGTGQEKLFF. The CDR3, as DNA: TGTGCCAGCAGTCCCGGGACAGGGCAGGAAAAACTGTTTTTT. This sequence joins TRBV6-4 and TRBJ1-4, with 9 nucleotides matching TRBD1. Looked up from germline, CDR1 is MRHNA and CDR2 is SNTAGT. The V and J ends lost 5 bases and 8 bases, in that order; junction bases with no gene match: 6. This CDR3 has 14 residues.

CDR3 coding DNA: TGTGCCAGCAGCGTATTGAGCGGGAGGGGTAATGAGCAGTTCTTC. It codes for CASSVLSGRGNEQFF. V and J are TRBV9 and TRBJ2-1, with 10 bases fitting TRBD2. The CDR3 has 15 amino acids. V lost 1 base, J lost 7 bases, and 5 bases stayed unmatched. The germline CDR1 and CDR2 sequences are SGDLS and YYNGEE.